These 25 T cell receptor beta chains share one sample of origin, sequenced in a study of blood T cells in healthy people across ages. With a J-beta primer mix and a sample-barcoded 5' primer, a second PCR ran about 7 to 12 cycles. MiXCR, run by TCRdb on the 5' RACE reads, gives a single entry per CDR3 protein. The table shows 2 million or so distinct CDR3 sequences, with just under 50% occurring only once. The material sequenced was blood. All receptors come from a woman in her thirties or forties in good health.

This chain joins TRBV6-6 and TRBJ2-5; a possible D gene is TRBD1 (5 bases). Trimming removed 6 bases at V and 1 base at J, with 12 bases between. This CDR3 has 14 residues. Germline values: CDR1 MNHNY, CDR2 SVGAGI (reference sequence). Here the CDR3 reads CASRTQVPQETQYF. CDR3 in DNA: TGTGCCAGCAGGACACAGGTTCCCCAAGAGACCCAGTACTTC.

This clonotype was seen a handful of times. This chain joins TRBV6-6 and TRBJ2-5; no definite D call. CDR1 and CDR2 from the germline V gene are MNHNY and SVGAGI (reference sequence). This CDR3 contains 14 residues. Trimming stripped 0 bases from V and 5 bases from J, with 10 bases between. The CDR3 DNA follows: TGTGCCAGCAGTTACTCGCCAGGTTTGGAGACCCAGTACTTC. Protein: CASSYSPGLETQYF.

For the CDR3, the DNA is TGCAGCGTTGAGGCAGGGAACACTGAAGCTTTCTTT. Amino acid sequence: CSVEAGNTEAFF. This chain links TRBV29-1 with TRBJ1-1; D unclear. The CDR3 covers 12 residues. Germline-derived CDR1 and CDR2 are SQVTM and ANQGSEA. The ends were cut back, 3 bases at V and 1 base at J, with 6 bases in the middle.

The rearrangement links TRBV6-6 to TRBJ2-3, with 13 bases identical to TRBD2. The V gene's germline CDR1 is MNHNY and CDR2 SVGAGI (reference sequence). The CDR3 has 15 residues. Unmatched junction bases numbered 4, after V lost 6 bases and J lost 4 bases. CDR3 coding DNA: TGTGCCAGCAGCACTAGCGGGGGGGCAGCAGATACGCAGTATTTT. Its translation: CASSTSGGAADTQYF.

This rearrangement joins TRBV24-1 to TRBJ2-3; weak D call: TRBD1 (5 bases). The CDR3 is 14 residues long. Per germline, CDR1 KGHDR and CDR2 SFDVKD. Trimming stripped 0 bases from V and 6 bases from J, with 9 bases between. This CDR3 is CATSDLGRADTQYF. CDR3 nucleotides: TGTGCCACCAGTGATTTGGGCAGGGCGGATACGCAGTATTTT.

This clonotype was observed once. The rearrangement uses TRBV6-5 and TRBJ1-1; D is unclear. The V and J ends lost 0 bases and 1 base respectively, with 15 bases between them. Looked up from germline, CDR1 is MNHEY and CDR2 is SVGAGI. The CDR3 has 17 amino acids. The CDR3 region has the DNA TGTGCCAGCAGTTACTCGCCCCTGGGCAGCCCGAACACTGAAGCTTTCTTT. This translates into CASSYSPLGSPNTEAFF.

The J gene is TRBJ2-3, the V gene TRBV27; D is unresolved. V lost 3 bases to trimming and J lost 8 bases, with 15 bases between them. Germline V gene lookup returns CDR1 MNHEY and CDR2 SMNVEV (reference sequence). CDR3 length: 14 amino acids. DNA for the CDR3: TGTGCCAGCAGTTTGAACCCGGATCAACGTACGCAGTATTTT. It yields the protein CASSLNPDQRTQYF.

The CDR3, as DNA: TGCGCCAGCAGCGGTTCCGGGACTGGAACCTACAATGAGCAGTTCTTC. Its translation: CASSGSGTGTYNEQFF. This sequence joins TRBV5-1 and TRBJ2-1; a weak D match, TRBD2 (6 bases). This CDR3 has 16 residues. The V and J ends lost 4 bases and 2 bases respectively, with 16 bases between them. Germline CDR1 and CDR2: SGHRS and YFSETQ.

V and J are TRBV6-5 and TRBJ1-6, with 10 bases that match TRBD1. The germline V gene has CDR1 MNHEY and CDR2 SVGAGI. The CDR3 consists of 14 residues. J was trimmed by 7 bases and V by 6 bases; bases with no gene match: 3. Here the CDR3 reads CASSMGQGNSPLHF. CDR3 DNA sequence: TGTGCCAGCAGCATGGGACAGGGGAATTCACCCCTCCACTTT.

This clonotype was seen more than once but under ten times. This chain links TRBV7-2 with TRBJ2-6; 10 bases are a match to TRBD2. Losses at the gene ends were 2 bases for V and 0 bases for J; bases not matched to a gene: 1. Per the germline V gene, CDR1 is SGHTA and CDR2 is FQGNSA. This CDR3 spans 17 amino acids. The DNA for the CDR3 is TGTGCCAGCAGCTTAATAGCGGGGGGCTCTGGGGCCAACGTCCTGACTTTC. As protein: CASSLIAGGSGANVLTF.

The rearrangement joins TRBV6-6 to TRBJ2-4, with D hard to call. The end of the DNA fits TRBJ2-7 better, so the J call may be wrong. This CDR3 comprises 13 residues. The germline CDR1 and CDR2 sequences are MNHNY and SVGAGI (reference sequence). CDR3 sequence (DNA): TGTGCCAGCAGTTACGGGCAGACCTGCGAGCAGTACTTC. Its translation is CASSYGQTCEQYF.

Details on this clonotype: Mismatch with germline at one junction end may stem from a read error. The chain combines TRBV27 with TRBJ2-6; D might be TRBD2 (7 bases). This CDR3 spans 15 amino acids. CDR1 is MNHEY, CDR2 SMNVEV, per germline (reference sequence). The CDR3 spells CASSFRGAGTNVPTF. CDR3 coding DNA: TGTGCCAGCAGTTTTCGGGGGGCAGGGACCAACGTCCCGACTTTC. Drawing the rest from reference TRBV27 and TRBJ2-6, the complete variable domain is EAQVTQNPRYLITVTGKKLTVTCSQNMNHEYMSWYRQDPGLGLRQIYYSMNVEVTDKGDVPEGYKVSRKEKRNFPLILESPSPNQTSLYFCASSFRGAGTNVPTFGAGSRLTVL.

The V and J genes are TRBV7-2 and TRBJ1-1; D not resolved. The CDR3 is made up of 14 amino acids. V was pared by 6 bases and J by 4 bases, with 15 bases between. CDR1 and CDR2 (germline): SGHTA, FQGNSA. CDR3 bases: TGTGCCAGCAGGAAAGGTTGTAGTAGCACTGAAGCTTTCTTT. Amino acid sequence: CASRKGCSSTEAFF.

This clonotype was observed a handful of times. The chain links TRBV28 to TRBJ2-3, with D unresolved. Trimming took off 7 bases at V and 5 bases at J, with 10 bases between the two ends. Germline V gene sequence: CDR1 MDHEN, CDR2 SYDVKM. CDR3 length equals 12 residues. The CDR3: CASTQNGDTQYF. Written as DNA, the CDR3 is TGTGCCAGCACCCAAAACGGAGATACGCAGTATTTT.

The chain has TRBV6-2 or TRBV6-3 and TRBJ2-7; TRBD1 matches 8 bases. Trimming at V came to 0 bases and at J to 4 bases, leaving 8 bases not matched to a gene. CDR1 and CDR2 from the germline V gene are MNHEY and SVGEGT. The CDR3 sequence is 16 residues long. The CDR3 loop is CASSYSIGRGLYEQYF. In DNA, the CDR3 is TGTGCCAGCAGTTACTCGATTGGCAGGGGGCTTTACGAGCAGTACTTC.

This clonotype was recorded a few times. The genes are TRBV7-6 and TRBJ1-2; a possible D gene is TRBD1 (5 bases). The CDR3 length is 17 residues. V was pared by 2 bases and J by 4 bases, with 20 bases between. The germline V gene has CDR1 SGHVS and CDR2 FNYEAQ. CDR3 sequence (DNA): TGTGCCAGCAGCTTAAACGCTCCGGGGGGGAAAACCTATGGCTACACCTTC. This translates into CASSLNAPGGKTYGYTF.

This chain uses TRBV7-2 with TRBJ1-1, with 8 nucleotides matching TRBD1. Germline trimming cut 5 bases from V and 5 bases from J; bases unmatched to any gene: 10. The CDR3 consists of 15 residues. The germline CDR1 and CDR2 sequences are SGHTA and FQGNSA. CDR3 in amino acids: CASSPRNRGGTEAFF. The CDR3, as DNA: TGTGCCAGCAGCCCACGGAACAGGGGGGGAACTGAAGCTTTCTTT.

V usage is TRBV4-2 and J usage is TRBJ1-6, with D uncertain. The CDR3 contains 18 residues. The germline CDR1 and CDR2 sequences are LGHNA and YNFKEQ. V was cut by 0 bases and J by 2 bases, with 14 bases left in between. The DNA of the CDR3 is TGTGCCAGCAGCCAAGAAAGCACGGAGATTACCTATAATTCACCCCTCCACTTT. It specifies CASSQESTEITYNSPLHF.

The chain links TRBV27 to TRBJ2-5; no clear D gene. Germline V lookup: CDR1 MNHEY, CDR2 SMNVEV (reference sequence). This CDR3 has 14 residues. V was trimmed by 3 bases and J by 5 bases, leaving 13 bases between them. The CDR3 here is CASSFSLTRETQYF. CDR3 bases: TGTGCCAGCAGTTTTTCGCTTACCAGGGAGACCCAGTACTTC.

The J gene is TRBJ2-5, the V gene TRBV20-1, with 8 bases lining up with TRBD2. V gave up 4 bases and J gave up 3 bases; unmatched junction bases: 13. Germline V gene sequence: CDR1 DFQATT, CDR2 SNEGSKA (reference sequence). This CDR3 has 16 amino acids. The CDR3 sequence: CSATQATSGPKETQYF. The CDR3 DNA follows: TGCAGTGCTACCCAAGCTACTAGCGGACCTAAAGAGACCCAGTACTTC.

This clonotype was counted at least ten times. The chain recombines TRBV12-3 or TRBV12-4 with TRBJ2-7; D uncertain. This CDR3 has 12 residues. V was clipped by 5 bases and J by 0 bases, with 5 bases between them. CDR3 sequence: CASSQNSYEQYF. The CDR3 DNA reads as TGTGCCAGCAGTCAGAACTCCTACGAGCAGTACTTC.

This chain joins TRBV11-1 and TRBJ2-4; 10 bases are a match to TRBD1. TRBJ2-5 matches the DNA end more closely, so the J call is doubtful. From germline, CDR1 is SGHAT and CDR2 FQDESV (reference sequence). The CDR3 extends over 15 amino acids. The CDR3 reads CASSFGTGEQETQYF. The CDR3 region has the DNA TGTGCCAGCAGCTTTGGGACAGGGGAACAAGAGACCCAGTACTTC.

This clonotype has at least ten counts. The V call is TRBV28, the J call TRBJ2-1; D remains unclear. CDR1 is MDHEN and CDR2 is SYDVKM in the germline V gene. Trimming pared 5 bases from V and 2 bases from J, leaving 10 bases between. The CDR3 extends over 14 amino acids. The CDR3 DNA is TGTGCCAGCAGTCTCCCTGGGGCCTACAATGAGCAGTTCTTC. Translation: CASSLPGAYNEQFF.

The chain's CDR3 is CASRPLQAGGKNIQYF. The CDR3 DNA is TGTGCCAGCAGACCCTTACAGGCAGGGGGCAAAAACATTCAGTACTTC. The chain is built from TRBV6-1 and TRBJ2-4, with 7 bases identical to TRBD1. The CDR3 contains 16 residues. Unmatched junction bases numbered 11, after V lost 6 bases and J lost 3 bases. CDR1 MNHNS and CDR2 SASEGT come from the germline V gene.

This clonotype was seen a few times. The CDR3 spells CASSYGTPAYEQYF. CDR3 coding DNA: TGTGCCAGCAGTTACGGGACACCGGCTTACGAGCAGTACTTC. This chain links TRBV6-5 with TRBJ2-7, with D possibly being TRBD1 (6 bases). The CDR3 extends over 14 amino acids. Germline V gene data show CDR1 as MNHEY and CDR2 as SVGAGI. V gave up 2 bases and J gave up 4 bases, with 12 bases separating them.